Listed below are T cell receptor beta chains from one sample, sequenced in a study of spatial heterogeneity in lung cancer. TCRdb itself ran the 5' RACE reads through MiXCR, one entry per CDR3 protein. This table holds 55,000 to 75,000 distinct CDR3 sequences, 7.5% to 8.5% found once. Sequencing used PBMCs, obtained at surgery. These receptors came from a female donor with early-stage non-small cell lung cancer. Each CDR3 is given with its conserved first and last residue. D genes are given only for firm matches. Not all rows give a size; the values are once, few, many and, for expanded clones, a class.

v_gene: TRBV28
d_gene: .
abundance: few
j_gene: TRBJ1-1
CDR3aa: CASRTQNTEAFF
CDR3nt: TGTGCCAGCAGGACGCAGAACACTGAAGCTTTCTTT

v_gene: TRBV5-1
d_gene: .
abundance: many
j_gene: TRBJ2-5
CDR3aa: CASSLRDRQETQYF
CDR3nt: TGCGCCAGCAGCTTGCGCGACAGACAAGAGACCCAGTACTTC

v_gene: TRBV5-1
d_gene: .
abundance: few
j_gene: TRBJ2-2
CDR3aa: CASSLDPSNTGELFF
CDR3nt: TGCGCCAGCAGCTTGGACCCATCGAACACCGGGGAGCTGTTTTTT

v_gene: TRBV6-5
d_gene: .
abundance: many
j_gene: TRBJ1-4
CDR3aa: CASSYSWSASNEKLFF
CDR3nt: TGTGCCAGCAGTTACTCGTGGAGCGCGTCTAATGAAAAACTGTTTTTT

v_gene: TRBV7-7
d_gene: .
abundance: few
j_gene: TRBJ1-3
CDR3aa: CASSLNSFSGNTIYF
CDR3nt: TGTGCTAGCAGCTTGAACAGTTTCTCTGGAAACACCATATATTTT

v_gene: TRBV6-6
d_gene: .
abundance: many
j_gene: TRBJ2-3
CDR3aa: CASTSDTQYF
CDR3nt: TGTGCCAGCACCTCAGATACGCAGTATTTT

v_gene: TRBV6-5
d_gene: .
abundance: many
j_gene: TRBJ2-5
CDR3aa: CAVQGQETQYF
CDR3nt: TGTGCCGTCCAGGGGCAAGAGACCCAGTACTTC

v_gene: TRBV7-9
d_gene: TRBD2
abundance: many
j_gene: TRBJ2-1
CDR3aa: CASSFAGAGNEQFF
CDR3nt: TGTGCCAGCAGCTTCGCGGGAGCCGGGAATGAGCAGTTCTTC

v_gene: TRBV7-9
d_gene: .
abundance: many
j_gene: TRBJ2-1
CDR3aa: CASSLGGDGTNEQFF
CDR3nt: TGTGCCAGCAGCTTAGGGGGAGACGGGACGAATGAGCAGTTCTTC

v_gene: TRBV6-5
d_gene: .
abundance: many
j_gene: TRBJ2-7
CDR3aa: CASSYSLSYEQYF
CDR3nt: TGTGCCAGCAGTTACTCGTTGAGCTACGAGCAGTACTTC

v_gene: TRBV29-1
d_gene: .
abundance: .
j_gene: TRBJ2-4
CDR3aa: CSVAEVAKNIQYF
CDR3nt: TGCAGCGTCGCCGAGGTTGCCAAAAACATTCAGTACTTC

v_gene: TRBV11-3
d_gene: .
abundance: few
j_gene: TRBJ2-6
CDR3aa: CASSPSPSGANVLTF
CDR3nt: TGTGCCAGCAGCCCCTCCCCCTCTGGGGCCAACGTCCTGACTTTC

v_gene: TRBV12-3/TRBV12-4
d_gene: TRBD1
abundance: few
j_gene: TRBJ2-7
CDR3aa: CASSSTYGQGDSYEQYF
CDR3nt: TGTGCCAGCAGTTCCACCTATGGACAGGGGGACTCCTACGAGCAGTACTTC

v_gene: TRBV9
d_gene: .
abundance: few
j_gene: TRBJ2-2
CDR3aa: CASSATGSTGELFF
CDR3nt: TGTGCCAGCAGCGCCACAGGTAGCACCGGGGAGCTGTTTTTT

v_gene: TRBV7-9
d_gene: .
abundance: many
j_gene: TRBJ1-1
CDR3aa: CASSLKNTEAFF
CDR3nt: TGTGCCAGCAGCTTAAAGAACACTGAAGCTTTCTTT

v_gene: TRBV5-5
d_gene: .
abundance: many
j_gene: TRBJ2-2
CDR3aa: CASRPERDTGELFF
CDR3nt: TGTGCCAGCAGGCCGGAGAGGGATACCGGGGAGCTGTTTTTT

v_gene: TRBV29-1
d_gene: TRBD2
abundance: many
j_gene: TRBJ2-2
CDR3aa: CSVDPGRGATGELFF
CDR3nt: TGCAGCGTTGATCCGGGGCGGGGGGCCACCGGGGAGCTGTTTTTT

v_gene: TRBV11-3
d_gene: .
abundance: many
j_gene: TRBJ2-5
CDR3aa: CASSLGPRETQYF
CDR3nt: TGTGCCAGCAGCTTAGGACCGAGAGAGACCCAGTACTTC

v_gene: TRBV27
d_gene: .
abundance: many
j_gene: TRBJ2-2
CDR3aa: CASSHNTGELFF
CDR3nt: TGTGCCAGCAGCCACAACACCGGGGAGCTGTTTTTT

v_gene: TRBV2
d_gene: .
abundance: many
j_gene: TRBJ1-5
CDR3aa: CASSEAGGTTASNQPQHF
CDR3nt: TGTGCCAGCAGTGAAGCGGGGGGGACAACAGCTAGCAATCAGCCCCAGCATTTT

v_gene: TRBV7-3
d_gene: .
abundance: few
j_gene: TRBJ2-3
CDR3aa: CASSPGHSTDTQYF
CDR3nt: TGTGCCAGCAGCCCGGGACACTCCACAGATACGCAGTATTTT

v_gene: TRBV24-1
d_gene: TRBD2
abundance: few
j_gene: TRBJ2-1
CDR3aa: CATSDPLAGGPRDEQFF
CDR3nt: TGTGCCACCAGTGATCCCCTAGCGGGGGGGCCAAGAGATGAGCAGTTCTTC

v_gene: TRBV28
d_gene: .
abundance: many
j_gene: TRBJ1-4
CDR3aa: CASSRPGRGGEKLFF
CDR3nt: TGTGCCAGCAGTCGTCCGGGACGGGGCGGTGAAAAACTGTTTTTT

v_gene: TRBV7-9
d_gene: .
abundance: many
j_gene: TRBJ1-1
CDR3aa: CASSLGTENTEAFF
CDR3nt: TGTGCCAGCAGCTTAGGGACAGAGAACACTGAAGCTTTCTTT

v_gene: TRBV5-1
d_gene: TRBD1
abundance: .
j_gene: TRBJ1-1
CDR3aa: CASSPRGLDTEAFF
CDR3nt: TGCGCCAGCAGCCCCAGGGGGCTTGACACTGAAGCTTTCTTT

v_gene: TRBV6-6
d_gene: .
abundance: few
j_gene: TRBJ1-1
CDR3aa: CASRAPEGMNTEAFF
CDR3nt: TGTGCCAGCCGTGCTCCGGAGGGTATGAACACTGAAGCTTTCTTT

v_gene: TRBV7-9
d_gene: .
abundance: .
j_gene: TRBJ2-3
CDR3aa: CASSFGVSADTQYF
CDR3nt: TGTGCCAGCAGCTTTGGAGTCAGCGCAGATACGCAGTATTTT

v_gene: TRBV2
d_gene: .
abundance: .
j_gene: TRBJ2-5
CDR3aa: CASNRRLLQETQYF
CDR3nt: TGTGCCAGCAATCGCCGGCTACTTCAAGAGACCCAGTACTTC

v_gene: TRBV9
d_gene: TRBD1
abundance: many
j_gene: TRBJ2-1
CDR3aa: CASSPGGRGRSSYNEQFF
CDR3nt: TGTGCCAGCAGCCCAGGGGGCAGGGGCCGCAGCTCCTACAATGAGCAGTTCTTC

v_gene: TRBV20-1
d_gene: TRBD2
abundance: few
j_gene: TRBJ2-2
CDR3aa: CSAAGTSATGELFF
CDR3nt: TGCAGTGCTGCCGGGACTAGCGCCACCGGGGAGCTGTTTTTT

v_gene: TRBV28
d_gene: .
abundance: many
j_gene: TRBJ1-5
CDR3aa: CASERGSRANQPQHF
CDR3nt: TGTGCCAGCGAAAGGGGAAGCAGGGCCAATCAGCCCCAGCATTTT

v_gene: TRBV5-1
d_gene: .
abundance: .
j_gene: TRBJ1-1
CDR3aa: CASSFDAGTEAFF
CDR3nt: TGCGCCAGCAGCTTTGATGCGGGCACTGAAGCTTTCTTT

v_gene: TRBV9
d_gene: .
abundance: .
j_gene: TRBJ1-3
CDR3aa: CASSQRQGNSGNTIYF
CDR3nt: TGTGCCAGCAGCCAGAGGCAGGGGAACTCTGGAAACACCATATATTTT

v_gene: TRBV28
d_gene: .
abundance: .
j_gene: TRBJ1-1
CDR3aa: CASSLIGAHTEAFF
CDR3nt: TGTGCCAGCAGTTTAATAGGGGCCCACACTGAAGCTTTCTTT

v_gene: TRBV12-3/TRBV12-4
d_gene: .
abundance: .
j_gene: TRBJ1-4
CDR3aa: CASIIGGSEKLFF
CDR3nt: TGTGCCAGCATCATAGGGGGGAGTGAAAAACTGTTTTTT

v_gene: TRBV21-1
d_gene: .
abundance: .
j_gene: TRBJ2-5
CDR3aa: CASSIWYGQYF
CDR3nt: TGTGCCAGCAGCATTTGGTACGGCCAGTACTTC

v_gene: TRBV7-3
d_gene: TRBD2
abundance: few
j_gene: TRBJ2-1
CDR3aa: CASSLPTSGRGEQFF
CDR3nt: TGTGCCAGCAGCCTCCCTACTAGCGGGAGAGGCGAGCAGTTCTTC

v_gene: TRBV20-1
d_gene: TRBD2
abundance: .
j_gene: TRBJ2-7
CDR3aa: CSAPNSGTYEQYF
CDR3nt: TGCAGTGCTCCGAATAGCGGGACCTACGAGCAGTACTTC

v_gene: TRBV15
d_gene: TRBD1
abundance: .
j_gene: TRBJ2-1
CDR3aa: CATVPGQGYNEQFF
CDR3nt: TGTGCCACCGTACCGGGACAGGGGTACAATGAGCAGTTCTTC

v_gene: TRBV12-3/TRBV12-4
d_gene: .
abundance: many
j_gene: TRBJ1-5
CDR3aa: CASTPSPRSNQPQHF
CDR3nt: TGTGCCAGCACCCCAAGTCCAAGAAGCAATCAGCCCCAGCATTTT

v_gene: TRBV10-3
d_gene: .
abundance: many
j_gene: TRBJ1-1
CDR3aa: CAISERTRQDTEAFF
CDR3nt: TGTGCCATCAGTGAGAGGACCCGACAGGACACTGAAGCTTTCTTT

v_gene: TRBV3-1
d_gene: .
abundance: .
j_gene: TRBJ1-2
CDR3aa: CASSQPSTGGVGSYTF
CDR3nt: TGTGCCAGCAGCCAACCGTCGACAGGCGGAGTCGGAAGCTACACCTTC

v_gene: TRBV5-1
d_gene: TRBD2
abundance: .
j_gene: TRBJ2-5
CDR3aa: CASSSGLLSGRALETQYF
CDR3nt: TGCGCCAGCAGCTCTGGATTGCTTAGCGGGAGGGCCTTAGAGACCCAGTACTTC

v_gene: TRBV7-9
d_gene: .
abundance: few
j_gene: TRBJ2-1
CDR3aa: CATSLSSYNEQFF
CDR3nt: TGTGCCACTAGCTTAAGCTCCTACAATGAGCAGTTCTTC

v_gene: TRBV28
d_gene: .
abundance: .
j_gene: TRBJ1-5
CDR3aa: CASSSPPGDQPQHF
CDR3nt: TGTGCCAGCAGTTCCCCGCCAGGGGATCAGCCCCAGCATTTT

v_gene: TRBV7-2
d_gene: .
abundance: .
j_gene: TRBJ1-1
CDR3aa: CASSLAGGQVTEAFF
CDR3nt: TGTGCCAGCAGCTTAGCGGGGGGGCAGGTGACTGAAGCTTTCTTT

v_gene: TRBV24-1
d_gene: .
abundance: .
j_gene: TRBJ2-3
CDR3aa: CAISGVGTDTQYF
CDR3nt: TGTGCCATCTCAGGGGTAGGCACAGATACGCAGTATTTT

v_gene: TRBV11-1
d_gene: .
abundance: many
j_gene: TRBJ1-2
CDR3aa: CASSFARGDGYTF
CDR3nt: TGTGCCAGCAGCTTCGCCAGAGGAGATGGCTACACCTTC

v_gene: TRBV11-3
d_gene: .
abundance: many
j_gene: TRBJ1-4
CDR3aa: CASSLAGGGLDEKLFF
CDR3nt: TGTGCCAGCAGCTTAGCGGGCGGGGGCTTGGACGAAAAACTGTTTTTT

v_gene: TRBV5-1
d_gene: TRBD1
abundance: few
j_gene: TRBJ2-2
CDR3aa: CASSTWTGASTGELFF
CDR3nt: TGCGCCAGCAGCACCTGGACAGGGGCTAGCACCGGGGAGCTGTTTTTT

v_gene: TRBV7-9
d_gene: .
abundance: many
j_gene: TRBJ1-1
CDR3aa: CASSIGQILMNTEAFF
CDR3nt: TGTGCCAGCAGCATCGGACAGATACTTATGAACACTGAAGCTTTCTTT